This T cell receptor (beta chain) was profiled in a study of T-cell memory formation after mild COVID-19. A few counts support this clonotype. Antigen specificity is unknown. TCRdb re-called the 5' RACE reads through MiXCR, storing one row per CDR3 protein. The top ten hold more than 20% of the sample, which has about 190,000 distinct CDR3 sequences, 20% to 25% seen once. Losses at the gene ends were 3 bases for V and 9 bases for J; bases not matched to a gene: 5. Germline V gives CDR1 LGHDT, CDR2 YNNKEL (reference sequence). This CDR3 spans 14 amino acids. General observations from the study: For second-wave clones that peaked at day 37, SARS-CoV-2 specificity went unverified.

The rearrangement uses TRBV3-1 and TRBJ1-6; 7 bases align to TRBD1. The clonotype comes from an adult woman who had mild COVID-19 (a few samples of this study predate the infection). Cell type and time point are not known. The sequencing sample was made of PBMCs or a T cell subset sorted from them (not recorded which). CDR3 amino acids: CASSHQGVISPLHF. The CDR3 DNA sequence: TGTGCCAGCAGCCATCAGGGGGTGATTTCACCCCTCCACTTT.